These 31 T cell receptor beta chains originate from one sample sequenced in a study of blood T cell dynamics during melanoma immunotherapy. Clones were sequenced by immunoSEQ multiplex PCR, and TCRdb holds only the in-frame ones, with some missing. Of about 10,000 clones listed, 89% were seen once; the top ten hold approximately 7.4%. As to time point: pre-treatment baseline. The sequences come from blood, collected from a patient treated with checkpoint blockade. These receptors came from a human donor with melanoma.

This clone was seen only a few times. The J gene is TRBJ1-4, the V gene TRBV7-9; maybe TRBD1 (5 bases). The germline V and J ends were trimmed by 5 bases and 7 bases, with 14 bases remaining between them. Per the germline V gene, CDR1 is SEHNR and CDR2 is FQNEAQ (reference sequence). CDR3 length equals 14 residues. CDR3 coding DNA: TGTGCCAGCAGCCCCCCGGGGGTTGCTGAAAAACTGTTTTTT. Protein sequence: CASSPPGVAEKLFF.

The gene calls are TRBV5-8 and TRBJ2-1; a possible D gene is TRBD2 (5 bases). The V end was cut by 0 bases, the J end by 7 bases, with 14 bases between. Germline V gene lookup returns CDR1 SGHTS and CDR2 YDEGEE. The CDR3 extends over 15 amino acids. The DNA of the CDR3 is TGTGCCAGCAGCTTGGGGCTAGCTCCGAGGAATGAGCAGTTCTTC. Translated, it gives CASSLGLAPRNEQFF. The complete variable domain, with remaining parts taken from reference TRBV5-8 and TRBJ2-1, reads EAGVTQSPTHLIKTRGQQATLRCSPISGHTSVYWYQQALGLGLQFLLWYDEGEERNRGNFPPRFSGRQFPNYSSELNVNALELEDSALYLCASSLGLAPRNEQFFGPGTRLTVL.

The chain links TRBV7-4 to TRBJ2-2; D call uncertain. CDR1 and CDR2 from the germline V gene are SGHVT and SQSDAQ. The CDR3 length is 16 residues. The ends were cut back, 3 bases at V and 2 bases at J, with 13 bases in the middle. DNA for the CDR3: TGTGCCAGCAGCTTCCATCCCACCACAAACACCGGGGAGCTGTTTTTT. Its protein product is CASSFHPTTNTGELFF. The whole variable domain, filled in from reference TRBV7-4 and TRBJ2-2, reads GAGVSQSPRYKVAKRGRDVALRCDSISGHVTLYWYRQTLGQGSEVLTYSQSDAQRDKSGRPSGRFSAERPERSVSTLKIQRTEQGDSAVYLCASSFHPTTNTGELFFGEGSRLTVL.

The chain joins TRBV28 to TRBJ1-5; D call uncertain. V was pared by 5 bases and J by 8 bases, with 16 bases between. Germline V gene sequence: CDR1 MDHEN, CDR2 SYDVKM. The CDR3 contains 14 residues. This CDR3 is CASSTPGYAEPQHF. The CDR3 nucleotides read TGTGCCAGCAGTACCCCGGGTTACGCTGAGCCCCAGCATTTT.

The chain links TRBV9 to TRBJ2-7, with no clear D. CDR1 is SGDLS and CDR2 is YYNGEE in the germline V gene. This CDR3 region has 15 residues. Deletions cut 0 bases from V and 1 base from J, with 11 bases between. The CDR3 DNA reads as TGTGCCAGCAGCGTAGGGCAGGCGCTGTCCTACGAGCAGTACTTC. Translated: CASSVGQALSYEQYF.

CDR3 nucleotides: TGCGCCAGCAGCTTGTTTGGGACAGGGGGAGACGAGCAGTACTTC. Translated: CASSLFGTGGDEQYF. V is TRBV5-1 and J is TRBJ2-7, with 11 bases identical to TRBD1. Germline CDR1 is SGHRS and CDR2 is YFSETQ. The CDR3 runs to 15 residues. V gave up 1 base and J gave up 5 bases; unmatched junction bases: 5. The full variable domain, its missing parts supplied by reference TRBV5-1 and TRBJ2-7, is KAGVTQTPRYLIKTRGQQVTLSCSPISGHRSVSWYQQTPGQGLQFLFEYFSETQRNKGNFPGRFSGRQFSNSRSEMNVSTLELGDSALYLCASSLFGTGGDEQYFGPGTRLTVT.

This chain connects TRBV5-6 to TRBJ1-1, with D tentatively TRBD1 (6 bases). V lost 1 base and J lost 0, with 13 bases in between. The CDR3 has 16 residues. Per germline, CDR1 SGHDT and CDR2 YYEEEE. The CDR3 DNA reads as TGTGCCAGCAGCTTGACTCGGGGGCTTATGAACACTGAAGCTTTCTTT. This encodes CASSLTRGLMNTEAFF.

V and J are TRBV7-2 and TRBJ2-3, with TRBD1 matching 10 bases. The CDR3 consists of 17 residues. After removal of 5 bases from V and 5 bases from J, the junction contained 13 bases not matched to a gene. Germline CDR1 is SGHTA and CDR2 is FQGNSA. This CDR3 is CASSRPPGTGAEDTQYF. DNA of the CDR3: TGTGCCAGCAGCCGACCTCCCGGGACAGGGGCCGAAGATACGCAGTATTTT.

CDR3 sequence reads: CSAGQGDYGYTF. The CDR3 nucleotides read TGCAGCGCGGGACAGGGGGACTATGGCTACACCTTC. The chain joins TRBV29-1 to TRBJ1-2; 11 bases agree with TRBD1. CDR1 and CDR2 (germline): SQVTM, ANQGSEA. This CDR3 has 12 amino acids. The V segment lost 7 bases and the J segment 3 bases; nucleotides outside the gene matches: 1. Based on the CDR3 plus reference TRBV29-1 and TRBJ1-2, the full variable domain is SAVISQKPSRDICQRGTSLTIQCQVDSQVTMMFWYRQQPGQSLTLIATANQGSEATYESGFVIDKFPISRPNLTFSTLTVSNMSPEDSSIYLCSAGQGDYGYTFGSGTRLTVV.

This clone was seen just once. The chain recombines TRBV5-1 with TRBJ2-1, with 8 bases lining up with TRBD2. CDR1 is SGHRS, CDR2 YFSETQ, per germline. This CDR3 is 13 amino acids long. Trimming cost V 4 bases and J 6 bases; bases outside gene matches: 3. The CDR3 DNA reads TGCGCCAGCAGCAGGACTAGCAGCAATGAGCAGTTCTTC. This translates into CASSRTSSNEQFF. Supplemented by reference TRBV5-1 and TRBJ2-1, the full variable domain reads KAGVTQTPRYLIKTRGQQVTLSCSPISGHRSVSWYQQTPGQGLQFLFEYFSETQRNKGNFPGRFSGRQFSNSRSEMNVSTLELGDSALYLCASSRTSSNEQFFGPGTRLTVL.

The rearrangement joins TRBV19 to TRBJ1-2; possible D gene TRBD1, 5 bases. The CDR3 extends over 13 amino acids. Trimming cost V 6 bases and J 2 bases, with 10 bases left between them. The germline CDR1 and CDR2 sequences are LNHDA and SQIVND (reference sequence). DNA of the CDR3: TGTGCCAGTAGCCTCGGGGGGAACTATGGCTACACCTTC. Encoded protein: CASSLGGNYGYTF.

The gene calls are TRBV28 and TRBJ1-2, with 7 bases lining up with TRBD1. This CDR3 spans 12 amino acids. V lost 10 bases, J lost 8 bases, and 10 bases stayed unmatched. The germline V gene encodes CDR1 MDHEN and CDR2 SYDVKM. The CDR3 DNA sequence: TGTGCCATTTGGGGGACAGCACGCGGCTACACCTTC. Residues: CAIWGTARGYTF.

This chain links TRBV7-3 with TRBJ2-5, with 9 nucleotides matching TRBD1. V shed 5 bases, J shed 5 bases, and the junction held 9 bases outside the gene matches. The CDR3 extends over 15 amino acids. Looked up from germline, CDR1 is SGHTA and CDR2 is FQGTGA. CDR3 nucleotide sequence: TGTGCCAGCAGCCAGGGACAGGGAGTAGAGGAGACCCAGTACTTC. The encoded protein is CASSQGQGVEETQYF.

The chain has TRBV5-5 and TRBJ2-5; D remains unclear. The germline V gene encodes CDR1 SGHKS and CDR2 YYEKEE (reference sequence). V gave up 0 bases and J gave up 4 bases, with 7 bases separating them. The CDR3 spans 13 residues. CDR3 sequence: CASSLEPPETQYF. DNA for the CDR3: TGTGCCAGCAGCTTGGAACCCCCAGAGACCCAGTACTTC.

This clone has just a few counts. This rearrangement joins TRBV23-1 to TRBJ2-1, with no clear D. TRBV23-1 is noted as an ORF with a role that remains uncertain. The CDR3 runs to 16 residues. V was pared by 4 bases and J by 1 base, with 14 bases between. The CDR3 region is CASSPLKTFSYNEQFF. The CDR3 coding sequence is TGCGCCAGCAGTCCCCTCAAGACCTTTTCCTACAATGAGCAGTTCTTC.

This chain uses TRBV6-1 with TRBJ1-2; a possible D gene is TRBD1 (6 bases). Trimming pared 6 bases from V and 5 bases from J, leaving 19 bases between. The CDR3 sequence is 15 residues long. Germline V gene data show CDR1 as MNHNS and CDR2 as SASEGT. CDR3 amino acids: CASRNPGTRAYGYTF. DNA of the CDR3: TGTGCCAGCAGGAACCCCGGGACACGAGCATATGGCTACACCTTC.

J is TRBJ2-5 and V is TRBV29-1, with D possibly being TRBD2 (6 bases). Germline CDR1 and CDR2: SQVTM and ANQGSEA. V dropped 5 bases and J dropped 1 base, with 11 bases sitting between them. This CDR3 has 13 amino acids. The CDR3 sequence: CSVSAGSQETQYF. CDR3 nucleotide sequence: TGCAGCGTTTCGGCGGGGTCCCAAGAGACCCAGTACTTC.

J is TRBJ1-4 and V is TRBV7-2; weak D call: TRBD1 (5 bases). The CDR3 covers 15 residues. The germline V and J ends were trimmed by 3 bases and 6 bases, with 14 bases remaining between them. Germline CDR1 and CDR2: SGHTA and FQGNSA. The CDR3 DNA is TGTGCCAGCAGCTTCGGGACGGTCGGGTATGAAAAACTGTTTTTT. Residues: CASSFGTVGYEKLFF.

This chain joins TRBV10-3 and TRBJ1-2; 11 bases match TRBD1. The CDR3 spans 14 residues. Trimming removed 8 bases from V and 7 bases from J; junction bases left unmatched: 9. Germline V gives CDR1 ENHRY, CDR2 SYGVKD. CDR3 sequence reads: CAIRAGTGGAGYTF. In DNA, the CDR3 is TGTGCCATCCGCGCCGGGACAGGGGGAGCTGGCTACACCTTC.

The chain carries TRBV2 and TRBJ2-3; 7 bases match TRBD1. From germline, CDR1 is SNHLY and CDR2 FYNNEI. Trimming at V came to 6 bases and at J to 4 bases, leaving 13 bases not matched to a gene. CDR3 length: 16 residues. The CDR3 is CASSPDRASWADTQYF. For the CDR3, the DNA is TGTGCCAGCAGCCCTGACAGGGCAAGTTGGGCAGATACGCAGTATTTT.

V and J are TRBV21-1 and TRBJ2-5; the table's D call, TRBD1, was not checked against the DNA. TRBV21-1 is shown as a pseudogene. This CDR3 has 20 residues. The DNA for the CDR3 is TGTGCCAGCAGCAAAGAAAGGAAGACAGGGGCCCCAAGGTACCAAGAGACCCAGTACTTC. Its protein is CASSKERKTGAPRYQETQYF.

CDR3 in DNA: TGTGCCAGCTCCCCGGGACTAGGAGTGTCCAAAAACATTCAGTACTTC. Its translation: CASSPGLGVSKNIQYF. The chain employs TRBV18 and TRBJ2-4; TRBD2 matches 8 bases. The CDR3 is 16 residues long. V lost 6 bases and J lost 2; bases outside the gene matches: 9. CDR1 and CDR2 (germline): KGHSH, LQKENI.

This clone has more than one count but fewer than ten. The chain recombines TRBV30 with TRBJ1-1, with no clear D. The ends were cut back, 4 bases at V and 3 bases at J, with 12 bases in the middle. The CDR3 is 13 residues long. From germline, CDR1 is GTSNPN and CDR2 SVGIG (reference sequence). As DNA, the CDR3 is TGTGCCTGGAATCGCCTATCCTACACTGAAGCTTTCTTT. Translation: CAWNRLSYTEAFF.

This CDR3 reads CASSVLYGEAGELFF. The CDR3 DNA is TGTGCCAGCAGTGTTCTATACGGTGAAGCCGGGGAGCTGTTTTTT. This chain connects TRBV2 to TRBJ2-2; D unresolved. Germline V gives CDR1 SNHLY, CDR2 FYNNEI. The CDR3 runs 15 residues. The ends were cut back, 4 bases at V and 6 bases at J, with 15 bases in the middle.

The chain has TRBV5-1 and TRBJ1-6; D is ambiguous. The V gene lost 4 bases and the J gene lost 0 bases, with 14 bases spanning the gap. Germline V gene lookup returns CDR1 SGHRS and CDR2 YFSETQ. This CDR3 has 17 residues. The CDR3 sequence: CASSVDPPSSYNSPLHF. The CDR3 region has the DNA TGCGCCAGCAGCGTGGACCCTCCAAGCTCCTATAATTCACCCCTCCACTTT.

This chain connects TRBV28 to TRBJ2-1; 9 positions match TRBD2. The CDR3 totals 17 residues. Per the germline V gene, CDR1 is MDHEN and CDR2 is SYDVKM. V gave up 0 bases and J gave up 7 bases; unmatched junction bases: 10. The CDR3 is CASSLWGGRAELNEQFF. Here the CDR3 DNA reads TGTGCCAGCAGTTTATGGGGCGGGAGGGCCGAATTGAATGAGCAGTTCTTC.

The count of this clone is one. V gene TRBV30 combines with J gene TRBJ2-7; D perhaps matches TRBD1 (5 bases). The CDR3 is 15 residues long. Germline CDR1 and CDR2: GTSNPN and SVGIG (reference sequence). Trimming stripped 2 bases from V and 5 bases from J, with 19 bases between. Here the CDR3 DNA reads TGTGCCTGGAGTCTCCTTAGTACAAGGGGCCACGAGCAGTACTTC. This translates into CAWSLLSTRGHEQYF. Full variable domain (remainder filled in from reference TRBV30 and TRBJ2-7): SQTIHQWPATLVQPVGSPLSLECTVEGTSNPNLYWYRQAAGRGLQLLFYSVGIGQISSEVPQNLSASRPQDRQFILSSKKLLLSDSGFYLCAWSLLSTRGHEQYFGPGTRLTVT.

The chain combines TRBV30 with TRBJ1-3; no definite D call. There are 14 residues in the CDR3. Trimming shortened V by 3 bases and J by 0 bases, and 9 bases separated the two germline ends. CDR1 and CDR2 from the germline V gene are GTSNPN and SVGIG (reference sequence). CDR3 in amino acids: CAWRETHSGNTIYF. The DNA for the CDR3 is TGTGCCTGGAGGGAGACTCACTCTGGAAACACCATATATTTT.

The CDR3 DNA sequence: TGTGCCAGCAGTTTAGGGGTAGGCTATGGCTACACCTTC. It yields the protein CASSLGVGYGYTF. The chain joins TRBV28 to TRBJ1-2; D is unresolved. The germline CDR1 and CDR2 sequences are MDHEN and SYDVKM. CDR3 length: 13 amino acids. Trimming pared 2 bases from V and 4 bases from J, leaving 8 bases between.

The V call is TRBV7-2, the J call TRBJ2-1; TRBD2 matches at 11 bases. With 6 bases clipped from V and 6 bases from J, the junction kept 10 bases outside the gene matches. The CDR3 spans 16 residues. Germline loops: CDR1 SGHTA, CDR2 FQGNSA. The CDR3 spells CASRGSGRAPGNEQFF. In DNA form, the CDR3 reads TGTGCCAGCAGGGGTAGCGGGAGGGCCCCCGGCAATGAGCAGTTCTTC.

The V gene is TRBV4-1, the J gene TRBJ2-7, with 8 bases identical to TRBD1. The CDR3 is 15 residues long. V was clipped by 2 bases and J by 0 bases; unmatched bases: 3. From germline, CDR1 is MGHRA and CDR2 YSYEKL. The CDR3 loop is CASSQSGGFSYEQYF. In DNA form, the CDR3 reads TGCGCCAGCAGCCAATCAGGGGGCTTCTCCTACGAGCAGTACTTC.